The sequence of this T cell receptor beta chain was determined in a study of blood T cell repertoires in COVID-19. Study in general: Italy, Spain and the United States were the sources of the convalescent and acute COVID-19 samples. PBMCs, B-cell-depleted T cells, or T cells provided the cDNA or gDNA that made up the material.

Assay used: immunoSEQ multiplex PCR; TCRdb lists only in-frame clones, some missing. This table holds around 300,000 clones, roughly 90% found once. The study counted Cohort 3 donors as recovered given two negative PCRs, clearance, or symptom resolution. The germline V gene has CDR1 SQVTM and CDR2 ANQGSEA. This CDR3 is 13 amino acids long. The J segment lost 1 base and the V segment lost 4 bases, leaving 1 base of the junction unmatched. This clone was counted a single time. Sequenced input: PBMCs or T cells enriched from blood (not recorded which). This chain joins TRBV29-1 and TRBJ2-3; TRBD2 agrees at 8 bases. This receptor was taken from a woman in her 30s who had recovered from COVID-19. As DNA, the CDR3 is TGCAGCGTTGCCGGGAGGGGCACAGATACGCAGTATTTT. Amino acid sequence: CSVAGRGTDTQYF.